This TCR beta chain was found in a study of T cell changes during pregnancy in multiple sclerosis. Produced via immunoSEQ multiplex PCR; TCRdb's table is partial and in-frame only. The sample has about 73,000 clones, approximately 92% seen once. The origin of this receptor is a female donor in good health, enrolled as a control in a pregnancy study. The source material was peripheral blood, sampled in the third trimester of pregnancy.

CDR3 sequence: CASSVDNSGTGGEQYF. CDR3 DNA sequence: TGTGCCAGCAGCGTAGATAATTCGGGAACCGGAGGCGAGCAGTACTTC. The chain is built from TRBV9 and TRBJ2-7; D possibly corresponds to TRBD2 (5 bases). Germline CDR1 reads SGDLS; CDR2 reads YYNGEE. CDR3 length: 16 amino acids. Trimming shortened V by 0 bases and J by 6 bases, and 19 bases separated the two germline ends. Complete variable domain (other parts from reference TRBV9 and TRBJ2-7): DSGVTQTPKHLITATGQRVTLRCSPRSGDLSVYWYQQSLDQGLQFLIQYYNGEERAKGNILERFSAQQFPDLHSELNLSSLELGDSALYFCASSVDNSGTGGEQYFGPGTRLTVT.